This paragraph covers one T cell receptor beta chain sequence. It has no known antigen specificity. It has no much larger one-base neighbor in the sample; base qualities were not kept. The sample comes from a study of T cell changes during pregnancy in multiple sclerosis (dated by TCRdb to between 2018 and 2021). Looking at the study overall: In women with multiple sclerosis, the researchers looked at how the T cell repertoire shifted as pregnancy progressed.

Library prep was done by the immunoSEQ multiplex PCR assay. Sourced from immuneACCESS, this table was stored by TCRdb with only in-frame sequences that have V and J called. A share of the clones is absent; for the studies checked, an unresolved V gene accounts for under half, and the remainder has no known explanation. For this sample the table gives some 87,000 clones, of which 90% to 95% were detected only once. The top ten hold 0.85% to 1.2% of the sample. V is clipped by 6 bases and J by 1 base, and the sequence between their germline boundaries is 12 bases long. For CDR1 and CDR2, the germline V gene lists MNHEY and SVGAGI. The CDR3 has 14 amino acids, counting the end cysteine and phenylalanine. CDR3 DNA only is kept here, 42 bases in frame from base 1.

The specimen was peripheral blood, collected in the second trimester of pregnancy. The V and J genes are TRBV6-5 and TRBJ1-1; there is no confident call for the D gene. This receptor was obtained from a female donor with multiple sclerosis, enrolled in a pregnancy study. CDR3 loop: CASSISGGNTEAFF. The DNA reads as follows: TGTGCCAGCAGCATAAGTGGCGGGAACACTGAAGCTTTCTTT.